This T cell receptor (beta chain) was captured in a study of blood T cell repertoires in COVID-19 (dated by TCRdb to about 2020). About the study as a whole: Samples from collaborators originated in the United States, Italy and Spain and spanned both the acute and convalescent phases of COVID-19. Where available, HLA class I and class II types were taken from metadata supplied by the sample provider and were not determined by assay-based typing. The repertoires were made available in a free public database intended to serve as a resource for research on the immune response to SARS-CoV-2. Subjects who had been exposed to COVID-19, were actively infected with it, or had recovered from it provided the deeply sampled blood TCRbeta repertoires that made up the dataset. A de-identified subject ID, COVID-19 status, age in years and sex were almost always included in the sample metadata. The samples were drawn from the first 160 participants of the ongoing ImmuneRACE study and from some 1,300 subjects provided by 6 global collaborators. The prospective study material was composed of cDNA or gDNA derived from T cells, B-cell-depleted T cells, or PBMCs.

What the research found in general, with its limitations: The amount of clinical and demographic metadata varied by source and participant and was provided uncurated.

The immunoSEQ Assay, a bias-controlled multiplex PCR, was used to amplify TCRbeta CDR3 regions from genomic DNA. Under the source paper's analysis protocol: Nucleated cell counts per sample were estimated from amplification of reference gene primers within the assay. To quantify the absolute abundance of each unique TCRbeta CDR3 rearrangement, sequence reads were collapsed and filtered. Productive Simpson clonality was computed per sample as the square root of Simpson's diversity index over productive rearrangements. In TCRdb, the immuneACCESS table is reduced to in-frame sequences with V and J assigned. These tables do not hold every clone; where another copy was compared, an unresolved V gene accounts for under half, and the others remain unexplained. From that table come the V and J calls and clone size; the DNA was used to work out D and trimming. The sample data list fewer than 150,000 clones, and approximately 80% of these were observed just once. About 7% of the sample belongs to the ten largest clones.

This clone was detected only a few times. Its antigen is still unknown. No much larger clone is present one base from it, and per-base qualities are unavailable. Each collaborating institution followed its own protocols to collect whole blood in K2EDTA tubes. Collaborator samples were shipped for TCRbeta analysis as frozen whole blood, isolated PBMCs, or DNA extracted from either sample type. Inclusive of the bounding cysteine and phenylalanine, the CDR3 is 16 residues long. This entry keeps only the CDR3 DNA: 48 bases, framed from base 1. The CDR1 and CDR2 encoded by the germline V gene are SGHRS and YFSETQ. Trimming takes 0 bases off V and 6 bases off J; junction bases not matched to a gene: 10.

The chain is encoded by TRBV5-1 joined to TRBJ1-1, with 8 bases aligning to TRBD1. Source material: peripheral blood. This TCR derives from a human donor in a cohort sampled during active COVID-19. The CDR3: CASSLDRGRGLAEAFF. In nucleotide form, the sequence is TGCGCCAGCAGCTTGGACAGGGGCAGGGGGCTGGCTGAAGCTTTCTTT.